The 30 T cell receptor beta chains in this list originate from one sample, sequenced in a study of T cell clonality in common variable immunodeficiency. The antigens for these receptors are not known. Method: immunoSEQ multiplex PCR; TCRdb's copy keeps in-frame clones and lacks some. Altogether about 28,000 clones were found in the sample, and no singletons occur. Overall study findings and caveats: In common variable immunodeficiency, TCR beta chains reportedly carried fewer deletions and N-nucleotide insertions.

Sequences were obtained from peripheral blood mononuclear cells. The receptors derive from a human donor with common variable immunodeficiency.

This clone was seen many times. The CDR3 goes on 3 residues after the read ends, and that part is filled in from the germline J gene. The rearrangement uses TRBV2 and TRBJ2-5; D gene unclear. CDR1 and CDR2 from the germline V gene are SNHLY and FYNNEI. V was cut by 6 bases and J by 5 bases, with 16 bases left in between. The CDR3 is made up of 14 amino acids. CDR3 DNA, as far as it was read: TGTGCCAGCAGGACAACAATAACTGGGGAGACC. This encodes CASRTTITGET. The CDR3 as a whole reads CASRTTITGETQYF. Supplemented by reference TRBV2 and TRBJ2-5, the full variable domain reads EPEVTQTPSHQVTQMGQEVILRCVPISNHLYFYWYRQILGQKVEFLVSFYNNEISEKSEIFDDQFSVERPDGSNFTLKIRSTKLEDSAMYFCASRTTITGETQYFGPGTRLLVL.

Comment on this clone: The missing CDR3 end, 3 residues past where the read stops, is filled in from the germline J gene. The rearrangement uses TRBV20-1 and TRBJ2-5, with D possibly being TRBD1 (5 bases). Germline V gives CDR1 DFQATT, CDR2 SNEGSKA (reference sequence). Trimming took off 0 bases at V and 2 bases at J, with 7 bases between the two ends. This CDR3 comprises 13 residues. The CDR3 bases that were read are TGCAGTGCTAGAGAACAGGTTCAAGAGACC. Translated, it gives CSAREQVQET. The whole CDR3 protein reads CSAREQVQETQYF.

With respect to this clone: The DNA ends 3 residues before the CDR3 does, and the rest of the CDR3 is filled in from the germline J gene. This sequence joins TRBV18 and TRBJ2-1; no reliable D call. In germline, CDR1 is KGHSH, CDR2 LQKENI. Trimming removed 0 bases at V and 9 bases at J, with 9 bases between. This CDR3 has 13 amino acids. This chain's CDR3 is CASSPPSGVEQFF. CDR3 DNA, as far as it was read: TGTGCCAGCTCACCACCTTCGGGTGTTGAG. Full variable domain (outside the CDR3, taken from reference TRBV18 and TRBJ2-1): NAGVMQNPRHLVRRRGQEARLRCSPMKGHSHVYWYRQLPEEGLKFMVYLQKENIIDESGMPKERFSAEFPKEGPSILRIQQVVRGDSAAYFCASSPPSGVEQFFGPGTRLTVL.

By sample fraction, this clone is medium-sized. Sequencing ends 3 residues short of the CDR3 end; the germline J gene provides the rest. The chain combines TRBV5-1 with TRBJ1-2; 8 positions agree with TRBD1. CDR1 SGHRS and CDR2 YFSETQ come from the germline V gene. J gave up 3 bases and V 4 bases, and 11 bases lay outside the gene matches. The CDR3 contains 16 residues. Partial CDR3 DNA: TGCGCCAGCAGCCCTGGACAGGGTCTTATGGACTATGGC. Translation: CASSPGQGLMDYG. The entire CDR3 is CASSPGQGLMDYGYTF.

This clone showed up just a few times. The read ends 3 residues early relative to the CDR3; the germline J gene fills the gap. The gene calls are TRBV10-2 and TRBJ2-7; TRBD1 matches 8 bases. Germline V gene sequence: CDR1 WSHSY, CDR2 SAAADI. The CDR3 covers 15 residues. With V trimmed by 3 bases and J by 4 bases, 8 bases remained unmatched. The DNA read from the CDR3 is TGCGCCAGCAGTGACCGAGCAGGGGGCCAATACGAG. It codes for CASSDRAGGQYE. The entire CDR3 protein reads CASSDRAGGQYEQYF.

This clone was seen repeatedly, ten times or more. The read terminates 3 residues before the CDR3 end, so the remaining end is supplied by the germline J gene. The chain is built from TRBV30 and TRBJ1-5; the D is unclear. CDR1 and CDR2 (germline): GTSNPN, SVGIG (reference sequence). Trimming stripped 1 base from V and 0 bases from J, with 10 bases between. This CDR3 region has 15 residues. The part of the CDR3 DNA that was read is TGTGCCTGGAGTGGGGCAGCTTATAGCAATCAGCCC. It specifies CAWSGAAYSNQP. The whole CDR3 sequence reads CAWSGAAYSNQPQHF.

This clone was counted ten times or more. CDR3 DNA (partial): TGCAGTGCCGGGACTAGCGGACTACTTGGGACC. As protein: CSAGTSGLLGT. The complete CDR3 sequence is CSAGTSGLLGTQYF. The chain is built from TRBV20-1 and TRBJ2-5, with TRBD2 matching over 11 bases. The missing CDR3 end, 3 residues past where the read stops, is filled in from the germline J gene. From germline, CDR1 is DFQATT and CDR2 SNEGSKA (reference sequence). The V gene end was trimmed by 6 bases and the J gene end by 7 bases; junction bases not matched to a gene: 10. This CDR3 contains 14 residues.

This clone was seen only a few times. The read ends 3 residues early relative to the CDR3; the germline J gene fills the gap. The chain combines TRBV19 with TRBJ1-4, with D unresolved. CDR1 and CDR2 (germline): LNHDA, SQIVND (reference sequence). The CDR3 loop spans 10 amino acids. This chain's CDR3 is CDSPVEKLFF. The covered CDR3 bases are TGTGACAGCCCGGTAGAAAAA.

This clone was picked up many times. The CDR3 end is not reached by the read, which stops 3 residues before it; the germline J gene fills it in. This chain connects TRBV7-9 to TRBJ2-7, with D tentatively TRBD1 (6 bases). Trimming removed 4 bases at V and 3 bases at J, with 16 bases between. Looked up from germline, CDR1 is SEHNR and CDR2 is FQNEAQ (reference sequence). The CDR3 runs 15 residues. Here the CDR3 reads CASSSYRESGYEQYF. The CDR3 DNA, read in part, is TGTGCCAGCAGCTCCTACAGGGAATCAGGCTACGAG.

Details on this clone: Read sequence stops 3 residues before the CDR3 end, and the germline J gene provides the missing end. The V gene is TRBV7-9, the J gene TRBJ1-6, with D possibly matching TRBD1 (5 bases). CDR3 length: 14 amino acids. Germline loops: CDR1 SEHNR, CDR2 FQNEAQ (reference sequence). Between the trimmed V and J ends, which lost 6 bases and 9 bases, there was a span of 15 bases. The covered CDR3 bases are TGTGCCAGCAGTGACGACAGCTGGGGTTCACCC. Its translation is CASSDDSWGSP. The whole CDR3 protein is CASSDDSWGSPLHF. The whole variable domain, filled in from reference TRBV7-9 and TRBJ1-6, reads DTGVSQNPRHKITKRGQNVTFRCDPISEHNRLYWYRQTLGQGPEFLTYFQNEAQLEKSRLLSDRFSAERPKGSFSTLEIQRTEQGDSAMYLCASSDDSWGSPLHFGNGTRLTVT.

This clone occurred many times. The read halts 3 residues ahead of the CDR3 end, with the missing end drawn from the germline J gene. The V and J genes are TRBV18 and TRBJ2-5; 8 nucleotides align to TRBD1. CDR1 is KGHSH, CDR2 LQKENI, per germline. This CDR3 has 15 residues. Trimming took 2 bases from V and 2 from J; bases not matched to a gene: 4. The CDR3 sequence is CASSPTGGIQETQYF. The CDR3 DNA, read in part, is TGTGCCAGCTCACCAACAGGGGGTATTCAAGAGACC.

This clone was recorded at least ten times. The read falls 3 residues short of the CDR3 end, and the missing part is taken from the germline J gene. The chain is built from TRBV29-1 and TRBJ2-6; 9 positions agree with TRBD1. Germline CDR1 is SQVTM and CDR2 is ANQGSEA. V dropped 3 bases and J dropped 4; count of bases not matched to a gene: 7. The CDR3 is 16 amino acids. The CDR3 sequence: CSVEGGQGQGANVLTF. The DNA read from the CDR3 is TGCAGCGTTGAGGGTGGACAGGGGCAAGGGGCCAACGTC.

Regarding this clone: The read ends 3 residues shy of where the CDR3 ends; the end is completed using the germline J gene. The chain has TRBV7-2 and TRBJ2-1; D is undetermined. V was clipped by 1 base and J by 4 bases, with 8 bases between them. This CDR3 comprises 14 residues. Looked up from germline, CDR1 is SGHTA and CDR2 is FQGNSA. The covered CDR3 bases are TGTGCCAGCAGCTTAGAGGCCAGGTACAATGAG. Its translation is CASSLEARYNE. The whole CDR3 is CASSLEARYNEQFF. Full variable domain (missing parts from reference TRBV7-2 and TRBJ2-1): GAGVSQSPSNKVTEKGKDVELRCDPISGHTALYWYRQSLGQGLEFLIYFQGNSAPDKSGLPSDRFSAERTGGSVSTLTIQRTQQEDSAVYLCASSLEARYNEQFFGPGTRLTVL.

About this clone itself: From the germline J gene comes the end of the CDR3, since the read stops 3 residues before it. V usage is TRBV7-6 and J usage is TRBJ2-5; 10 nucleotides align to TRBD2. The J segment lost 1 base and the V segment lost 5 bases, leaving 4 bases of the junction unmatched. CDR3 length: 15 residues. CDR1 is SGHVS and CDR2 is FNYEAQ in the germline V gene. Partial CDR3 DNA: TGTGCCAGCAGCCCCGTAGCGGGGGGCCAAGAGACC. It specifies CASSPVAGGQET. The full CDR3 is CASSPVAGGQETQYF.

This clone has a count of ten or more. Coverage ceases 3 residues before the CDR3 finishes, and the germline J gene fills in the end. V usage is TRBV5-1 and J usage is TRBJ1-4; 9 nucleotides match TRBD1. The CDR3 has 14 amino acids. Trimming cost V 4 bases and J 4 bases; bases outside gene matches: 2. Germline V gene sequence: CDR1 SGHRS, CDR2 YFSETQ. The sequenced CDR3 bases are TGCGCCAGCAGCGGGGGACAGGGTAATGAAAAA. Its protein is CASSGGQGNEK. In full, the CDR3 reads CASSGGQGNEKLFF.

The part of the CDR3 DNA that was read is TGTGCCAGTACCATCGGTTCGGGGGATCCTGAA. As protein: CASTIGSGDPE. The full CDR3 is CASTIGSGDPEAFF. The chain is built from TRBV19 and TRBJ1-1; TRBD1 might be the D (5 bases). The read stops 3 residues short of the end of the CDR3; the missing end is completed from the germline J gene. Per the germline V gene, CDR1 is LNHDA and CDR2 is SQIVND (reference sequence). This CDR3 is 14 amino acids long. Trimming took 7 bases from V and 6 from J, leaving 18 bases between them.

In its sample, this clone was seen a few times. The CDR3 is cut off 3 residues early in the read; its end comes from the germline J gene. The chain employs TRBV18 and TRBJ2-2, with a weak D call TRBD2 (6 bases). In germline, CDR1 is KGHSH, CDR2 LQKENI. The CDR3 extends over 14 amino acids. V was trimmed by 4 bases and J by 7 bases, leaving 13 bases between them. CDR3 sequence: CASSRGDPGGELFF. CDR3 bases read: TGTGCCAGCTCACGCGGGGACCCGGGCGGGGAG.

A note on this clone: The read ends 3 residues shy of where the CDR3 ends; the end is completed using the germline J gene. The chain combines TRBV5-6 with TRBJ1-6; 9 nucleotides line up with TRBD1. CDR3 length: 15 amino acids. Germline CDR1 is SGHDT and CDR2 is YYEEEE. The part of the CDR3 DNA that was read is TGTGCCAGCAGCTTCCGGGACAGGGATGGAACGGCC. Its protein is CASSFRDRDGTA. In full, the CDR3 reads CASSFRDRDGTALHF.

In its sample, this clone was seen many times. The read terminates 3 residues ahead of where the CDR3 ends, so the germline J gene completes it. The rearrangement links TRBV7-6 to TRBJ2-2; 7 bases agree with TRBD2. In germline, CDR1 is SGHVS, CDR2 FNYEAQ. After removal of 5 bases from V and 10 bases from J, the junction contained 4 bases not matched to a gene. The CDR3 is made up of 12 amino acids. Incomplete CDR3 DNA: TGTGCCAGCAGCCTGGGGGGGACGGAG. This encodes CASSLGGTE. The full CDR3 reads CASSLGGTELFF.

This clone was detected ten times or more. The CDR3 loop reads CASSPLGQGAGSGANVLTF. The covered CDR3 bases are TGTGCCAGTAGTCCTCTGGGGCAGGGGGCGGGATCTGGGGCCAACGTC. V and J are TRBV19 and TRBJ2-6; TRBD1 matches at 8 bases. The CDR3 end is not reached by the read, which stops 3 residues before it; the germline J gene fills it in. The junction had 13 bases not matched to a gene; V was cut back by 5 bases and J by 1 base. The CDR3 loop spans 19 amino acids. Germline-derived CDR1 and CDR2 are LNHDA and SQIVND (reference sequence).

This clone has a handful of counts. CDR3 amino acids: CASRSQETDTQYF. The DNA read from the CDR3 is TGCGCCAGCAGAAGTCAGGAGACAGATACG. The chain carries TRBV5-1 and TRBJ2-3; no definite D call. The CDR3 extends 3 residues past the end of the read, so its final part is completed from the germline J gene. The V gene's germline CDR1 is SGHRS and CDR2 YFSETQ. V lost 5 bases, J lost 3 bases, and 10 bases lay in between. The CDR3 has 13 amino acids.

This clone was found a few times. The sequence runs out 3 residues before the end of the CDR3; the remainder is reconstructed from the germline J gene. The chain joins TRBV18 to TRBJ2-2; no clear D. This CDR3 has 13 residues. Deletions cut 1 base from V and 6 bases from J, with 6 bases between. Germline V gene lookup returns CDR1 KGHSH and CDR2 LQKENI. The CDR3 region is CASSPQNSGELFF. Partial CDR3 DNA: TGTGCCAGCTCACCACAAAACTCCGGGGAG.

This clone has just a few counts. The read comes to an end 3 residues before the CDR3 does, leaving the germline J gene to fill in the end. This chain links TRBV7-3 with TRBJ2-1; 9 bases are a match to TRBD2. The V and J ends lost 5 bases and 4 bases, in that order; junction bases with no gene match: 6. This CDR3 contains 15 residues. Germline V gives CDR1 SGHTA, CDR2 FQGTGA. CDR3 bases read: TGTGCCAGCAGCATTAGCGGGGGCCATTACAATGAG. Protein sequence: CASSISGGHYNE. The entire CDR3 protein is CASSISGGHYNEQFF. Complete variable domain (other parts from reference TRBV7-3 and TRBJ2-1): GAGVSQTPSNKVTEKGKYVELRCDPISGHTALYWYRQSLGQGPEFLIYFQGTGAADDSGLPNDRFFAVRPEGSVSTLKIQRTERGDSAVYLCASSISGGHYNEQFFGPGTRLTVL.

About this clone: Relative to the germline gene, one junction end is altered; a read error may explain this. The read ends 3 residues early relative to the CDR3; the germline J gene fills the gap. V and J are TRBV7-7 and TRBJ2-2; D may be TRBD1 (8 bases). CDR1 and CDR2 from the germline V gene are SSHAT and FNYEAQ (reference sequence). The CDR3 runs 15 residues. Partial CDR3 DNA: TGTGCTAGCAGCACTGGACAGGGAGGGACCGGGGAG. Translation gives CASSTGQGGTGE. The CDR3 reads in full as CASSTGQGGTGELFF.

Details on this clone: The CDR3 end falls 3 residues outside the read, so it is completed with the germline J gene. This chain uses TRBV6-2 or TRBV6-3 with TRBJ2-1; a weak D match, TRBD1 (6 bases). Germline values: CDR1 MNHEY, CDR2 SVGEGT. Trimming cost V 2 bases and J 2 bases, with 10 bases left between them. The CDR3 covers 15 residues. The sequenced CDR3 bases are TGTGCCAGCAGTTACGGGCAGGGGCCCTACAATGAG. Translation gives CASSYGQGPYNE. The complete CDR3 sequence is CASSYGQGPYNEQFF.

This clone occurred a few times. Read sequence stops 3 residues before the CDR3 end, and the germline J gene provides the missing end. The chain uses TRBV7-3 and TRBJ1-2; D is unclear. Per the germline V gene, CDR1 is SGHTA and CDR2 is FQGTGA. There are 13 residues in the CDR3. Trimming removed 2 bases at V and 2 bases at J, with 6 bases between. The CDR3 DNA, read in part, is TGTGCCAGCAGCTTAGAGGCAAACTATGGC. Translated: CASSLEANYG. The CDR3 as a whole reads CASSLEANYGYTF.

This clone was counted ten times or more. With the read ending 3 residues before the CDR3 end, the germline J gene is used to fill in that end. The chain joins TRBV30 to TRBJ1-2; TRBD1 matches 8 bases. Looked up from germline, CDR1 is GTSNPN and CDR2 is SVGIG (reference sequence). The CDR3 consists of 16 residues. V trimming: 3 bases; J trimming: 0 bases; junction bases outside the gene matches: 9. Incomplete CDR3 DNA: TGTGCCTGGAGCCGCCTCGGACAGGGAACTAACTATGGC. It specifies CAWSRLGQGTNYG. The complete CDR3 protein is CAWSRLGQGTNYGYTF.

This clone turned up a few times. The read finishes 3 residues shy of the CDR3 end, and the germline J gene is used to complete it. The chain recombines TRBV19 with TRBJ1-5, with 8 bases identical to TRBD1. Germline assignment: CDR1 LNHDA and CDR2 SQIVND (reference sequence). The CDR3 is made up of 16 amino acids. The J segment lost 2 bases and the V segment lost 5 bases, leaving 8 bases of the junction unmatched. CDR3 loop: CASSQDRDFGNQPQHF. The sequenced CDR3 bases are TGTGCCAGTAGTCAGGACAGGGACTTCGGCAATCAGCCC.

Only a few counts were recorded for this clone. The CDR3 is cut off 3 residues early in the read; its end comes from the germline J gene. The V call is TRBV18, the J call TRBJ2-1; 9 positions match TRBD2. Germline V gives CDR1 KGHSH, CDR2 LQKENI. V lost 3 bases and J lost 3; bases outside the gene matches: 6. The CDR3 totals 16 residues. The CDR3 loop is CASSPIPSGIYNEQFF. The CDR3 DNA, read in part, is TGTGCCAGCTCACCTATCCCTAGCGGGATCTACAATGAG. Full variable domain (missing parts from reference TRBV18 and TRBJ2-1): NAGVMQNPRHLVRRRGQEARLRCSPMKGHSHVYWYRQLPEEGLKFMVYLQKENIIDESGMPKERFSAEFPKEGPSILRIQQVVRGDSAAYFCASSPIPSGIYNEQFFGPGTRLTVL.

This clone appeared a few times. The read is 3 residues too short to cover the CDR3 end, so that end is filled in from the germline J gene. The chain carries TRBV6-2 or TRBV6-3 and TRBJ2-5; tentatively, D is TRBD1 or TRBD2 (5 bases each). The CDR3 extends over 14 amino acids. Trimming stripped 6 bases from V and 0 bases from J, with 11 bases between. Germline V gives CDR1 MNHEY, CDR2 SVGEGT. CDR3 residues: CASSPRGDQETQYF. The sequenced CDR3 bases are TGTGCCAGCAGCCCTCGAGGGGACCAAGAGACC.